This T cell receptor (beta chain) was obtained from a study of T cells in Graves' hyperthyroidism and ophthalmopathy (dated by TCRdb to between 2018 and 2021). With respect to the entire study: Peripheral blood was sampled at the time of initial diagnosis, prior to any treatment. In addition, the study compared T-cell repertoires in thyroid tissue and in blood from five or six Graves' hyperthyroidism patients. The 100 or so discovery patients were randomly split 7:3 into training and test sets. The paper reports TCR Vbeta CDR3 sequencing of roughly 140 peripheral blood samples: approximately 43 ophthalmopathy, 75 to 80 hyperthyroidism and 17 progressor patients. To identify distinguishing TCR V-J signatures, a discovery cohort of around 98 patients was used, comprising some 43 with Graves' ophthalmopathy and under 60 with stable Graves' hyperthyroidism. An independent validation cohort of around 19 hyperthyroidism patients and about 15 patients who later progressed to ophthalmopathy tested prospective prediction of ophthalmopathy. After blood sampling, hyperthyroidism patients were treated with methimazole at a starting dose of 30 mg daily, and ophthalmopathy patients were treated with high-dose intravenous methylprednisolone. The research as a whole found: In validation, the model predicted progression to ophthalmopathy a median of about 6.5 months before onset, with over 60% sensitivity and just under 75% specificity. A model built on a 13 V-J signature distinguished ophthalmopathy from stable hyperthyroidism, reaching around 90% sensitivity and around 81% specificity in cross-validation and 80%/75% in testing. Sample size was not statistically predetermined, and blinding of investigators to group allocation was not performed. Most expanded thyroid clonotypes (frequency above 0.001) were also found in blood, which suggests that blood repertoires may mirror thyroid immune responses.

Hyperthyroidism patients were aged 18 to 65 years and newly diagnosed, with disease duration of less than 2 months. The study excluded patients with uncontrolled infections, other autoimmune diseases, pregnancy or lactation. Diagnoses relied on clinical symptoms, serum thyroxine and TRAb, thyroid ultrasound and orbital computed tomography. Blood from progressor patients was collected at the time of first diagnosis with hyperthyroidism, before any ophthalmopathy symptoms had appeared. Ficoll-Paque density gradient centrifugation was used to isolate PBMCs from around 10 ml of fresh peripheral blood. Progressor patients were first diagnosed with Graves' hyperthyroidism and then developed ophthalmopathy during follow-up. Total RNA was extracted with Trizol reagent, and quality was checked on an Agilent 2100 Bioanalyzer. Points on this clonotype: Its target antigen remains unknown. Compared with germline, one end of the junction differs, possibly owing to a read error.

TCR beta CDR3 regions were amplified from RNA transcripts. A first-round RT-PCR of the TCR CDR3 used the HTBI primer set with the Qiagen OneStep RT-PCR kit. A second multiplex PCR round built the libraries, followed by size selection and purification. Paired-end sequencing of the libraries was performed with 100 bp reads on an Illumina HiSeq2000. Regarding the original processing steps: SOAPnuke was used to process the raw data, throwing out any read that contained adapters or uncalled bases, had a mean Phred below 15, or lacked an exact constant-primer or identifier match. High-quality paired reads were merged with COPE v1.2.5, and unique nucleotide sequences were defined as clonotypes. MiTCR v1.1 was used to align the clonotypes against IMGT TRBV, TRBD and TRBJ reference segments. Analysis was restricted to V-J combinations with a frequency above 0.0001, which covered 99.2% of repertoires. The TCS score was defined as the ratio of F50 (clonal expansion) to E x V (chaos), calculated using BLOSUM62-based TCRdist between CDR3 peptides within each V-J. Welch's t-statistics and random forest reduced 450 to 600 V-J features to roughly 13, which were used in a naive Bayes classifier (R e1071). TCRdb reworked the public reads: Q25 trimming with fastp, MiXCR clone assembly, productive beta chains retained. Rows merge per CDR3 protein into single entries with the most common DNA and genes. The V and J calls and clone size are TCRdb's, not the authors'. For this sample there are a few hundred thousand distinct CDR3 sequences; around 14% appear just once. Roughly 5.5% of the sample comes from the top ten.

The sequenced material came from blood. This TCR was sampled from a woman under 40 with Graves' hyperthyroidism that later progressed to Graves' ophthalmopathy.

The CDR3 region has the sequence CASSYSSSLSGMPHEQYF. The nucleotides read TGTGCCAGCAGTTACTCATCTTCTCTCAGCGGGATGCCCCACGAGCAGTACTTC. Recombination linked TRBV6-4 to TRBJ2-7, and TRBD2 aligns with 7 junction nucleotides. Reading the germline V gene gives CDR1 MRHNA and CDR2 SNTAGT. The CDR3 goes from the cysteine to the phenylalanine over 18 residues. CDR3 DNA is the only sequence kept; it has 54 bases, read in frame from the first base.